What follows are 25 T cell receptor beta chains derived from one specimen sequenced in a study of post-analysis software for immune sequencing data. TCR beta cDNA libraries had unique molecular identifiers. TCRdb independently ran MiXCR on the PCR reads; one entry per CDR3 protein. The sample holds about 160,000 distinct CDR3 sequences; 35% to 40% are singletons and the top ten take roughly 28%. The material sequenced was blood, taken after autologous hematopoietic stem cell transplantation. These receptors were obtained from a girl aged 10-17 years with multiple sclerosis.

Comment on this clonotype: One end of the junction is discordant with germline, which a read error may explain. The chain uses TRBV7-7 and TRBJ2-5, with D maybe TRBD1 (6 bases). CDR1 is SSHAT, CDR2 FNYEAQ, per germline (reference sequence). The CDR3 runs to 19 residues. CDR3 nucleotide sequence: TGTGCTAGCAGCCCAAGACTTAAGCCTCGGGACATAATCGAAGAGACCCAGTACTTC. This encodes CASSPRLKPRDIIEETQYF.

This clonotype came up a few times. J is TRBJ2-7 and V is TRBV7-2; no clear D. Trimming cost V 5 bases and J 3 bases, with 14 bases left between them. The CDR3 spans 14 residues. Germline lookup yields CDR1 SGHTA and CDR2 FQGNSA. CDR3 sequence (DNA): TGTGCCAGCAGCCCCAGAGTGGCGCGCTACGAGCAGTACTTC. Protein: CASSPRVARYEQYF.

This clonotype has only a few counts. The junction shows a germline mismatch at one end, possibly a read error. The chain recombines TRBV7-7 with TRBJ2-2; maybe TRBD2 (7 bases). Germline CDR1 reads SSHAT; CDR2 reads FNYEAQ (reference sequence). The length of the CDR3 is 14 residues. CDR3 nucleotides: TGTGCTAGCAGGCGGGGGCTAAACACCGGGGAGCTGTTTTTT. Encoded protein: CASRRGLNTGELFF.

The rearrangement uses TRBV11-2 and TRBJ2-1; D call uncertain. Per germline, CDR1 SGHAT and CDR2 FQNNGV. V lost 5 bases and J lost 10, with 12 bases in between. The CDR3 covers 12 residues. CDR3 region: CASSPPVGEQFF. In nucleotides, the CDR3 is TGTGCCAGCAGCCCCCCCGTGGGCGAGCAGTTCTTC.

This rearrangement joins TRBV2 to TRBJ2-7, with 7 bases fitting TRBD2. Germline V gene data show CDR1 as SNHLY and CDR2 as FYNNEI. The CDR3 is 18 amino acids. The J segment lost 4 bases and the V segment lost 6 bases, leaving 21 bases of the junction unmatched. The CDR3 sequence: CASRPGPGDGRTLYEQYF. The CDR3, as DNA: TGTGCCAGCAGGCCCGGGCCAGGCGACGGGAGGACCTTATACGAGCAGTACTTC.

V gene TRBV21-1 combines with J gene TRBJ1-5; the table's D call of TRBD1 was not tested on the DNA. TRBV21-1 is flagged as a pseudogene. The CDR3 is made up of 15 amino acids. The CDR3 loop is CASSLGLANRGPQHF. As DNA, the CDR3 is TGTGCCAGCAGCCTCGGTTTGGCAAACCGGGGGCCCCAGCATTTT.

This clonotype was found a few times. The rearrangement links TRBV27 to TRBJ2-7; no clear D gene. The J call may not be correct, given that the DNA end is closer to TRBJ2-5. CDR1 is MNHEY, CDR2 SMNVEV, per germline (reference sequence). The CDR3 is 14 residues long. Written as DNA, the CDR3 is TGTGCCAGCAGCCCCTGGATAGCTGCTGAGACCCAGTACTTC. Residues: CASSPWIAAETQYF.

There are a few counts of this clonotype. The chain is built from TRBV5-1 and TRBJ2-3, with 12 bases lining up with TRBD1. The germline V gene encodes CDR1 SGHRS and CDR2 YFSETQ. The CDR3 extends over 17 amino acids. V dropped 0 bases and J dropped 4; count of bases not matched to a gene: 6. The DNA for the CDR3 is TGCGCCAGCAGCTTGGACGGGACAGGGGGCGGGGCAGATACGCAGTATTTT. It encodes CASSLDGTGGGADTQYF.

This chain uses TRBV24-1 with TRBJ1-5, with D maybe TRBD1 (5 bases). The CDR3 contains 14 residues. CDR1 and CDR2 (germline): KGHDR, SFDVKD. Trimming pared 3 bases from V and 3 bases from J, leaving 8 bases between. CDR3 residues: CATSDTGPNQPQHF. CDR3 DNA: TGTGCCACCAGTGATACAGGACCCAATCAGCCCCAGCATTTT.

This clonotype turned up a few times. J is TRBJ2-5 and V is TRBV27, with TRBD1 matching 8 bases. The CDR3 contains 17 residues. The V segment lost 4 bases and the J segment 0 bases; nucleotides outside the gene matches: 10. The germline V gene has CDR1 MNHEY and CDR2 SMNVEV (reference sequence). The CDR3 protein is CASSSGQARWYQETQYF. The CDR3 DNA reads TGTGCCAGCAGTTCGGGACAGGCAAGGTGGTACCAAGAGACCCAGTACTTC.

The rearrangement joins TRBV3-1 to TRBJ2-5, with unresolved D. V lost 5 bases and J lost 5, with 18 bases in between. Germline CDR1 and CDR2: LGHDT and YNNKEL (reference sequence). The CDR3 has 15 residues. CDR3 nucleotides: TGTGCCAGCAGCTTACGATCCCAAATGCATGAGACCCAGTACTTC. Protein product: CASSLRSQMHETQYF.

This sequence joins TRBV6-1 and TRBJ2-1; TRBD2 matches at 9 bases. The trim removed 4 bases at V and 4 bases at J, leaving 5 bases unmatched. This CDR3 is built from 15 residues. Germline V gives CDR1 MNHNS, CDR2 SASEGT. The CDR3 protein is CASSGASGDYNEQFF. The DNA of the CDR3 is TGTGCCAGCAGTGGGGCTAGCGGGGATTACAATGAGCAGTTCTTC.

This clonotype appeared a few times. The V call is TRBV13, the J call TRBJ2-7; 7 positions match TRBD2. V was clipped by 4 bases and J by 3 bases; unmatched bases: 6. The germline CDR1 and CDR2 sequences are PRHDT and FYEKMQ (reference sequence). This CDR3 contains 14 residues. The CDR3 protein is CASSSGAGVYEQYF. The CDR3 coding sequence is TGTGCCAGCAGCTCCGGGGCGGGGGTCTACGAGCAGTACTTC.

There are a few counts of this clonotype. V and J are TRBV6-1 and TRBJ2-3; D uncertain. V was cut by 2 bases and J by 4 bases, with 7 bases left in between. Germline V lookup: CDR1 MNHNS, CDR2 SASEGT. This CDR3 has 13 amino acids. CDR3 loop: CASSELAADTQYF. The CDR3 DNA reads TGTGCCAGCAGTGAATTGGCTGCAGATACGCAGTATTTT.

As for this clonotype: Germline and junction disagree at one end, which may indicate a read error. V is TRBV6-4 and J is TRBJ2-3; TRBD2 matches 9 bases. The CDR3 is made up of 15 amino acids. From germline, CDR1 is MRHNA and CDR2 SNTAGT. This CDR3 is CVSSGTSGSTDTQYF. The CDR3 bases are TGTGTCAGCAGTGGAACTAGCGGGAGCACAGATACGCAGTATTTT.

This clonotype was detected a few times. The chain carries TRBV5-1 and TRBJ2-7; possibly TRBD2 for D (5 bases). Germline CDR1 reads SGHRS; CDR2 reads YFSETQ. Between the trimmed V and J ends, which lost 6 bases and 0 bases, there was a span of 13 bases. This CDR3 has 14 residues. CDR3 sequence reads: CASIVEATSYEQYF. CDR3 coding DNA: TGCGCCAGCATTGTGGAGGCGACCTCCTACGAGCAGTACTTC.

This chain joins TRBV6-1 and TRBJ2-3, with 8 nucleotides matching TRBD1. The J segment lost 4 bases and the V segment lost 1 base, leaving 4 bases of the junction unmatched. This CDR3 region has 15 residues. Germline CDR1 MNHNS, CDR2 SASEGT. CDR3: CASSEVGQGSDTQYF. The CDR3 DNA sequence: TGTGCCAGCAGTGAAGTTGGACAGGGTTCAGATACGCAGTATTTT.

This clonotype turned up a few times. This chain uses TRBV7-2 with TRBJ1-5, with D unclear. The CDR3 loop spans 14 amino acids. CDR1 SGHTA and CDR2 FQGNSA come from the germline V gene. Trimming removed 2 bases at V and 4 bases at J, with 9 bases between. The CDR3 DNA reads as TGTGCCAGCAGCTTAAATGGGGTGAATCAGCCCCAGCATTTT. Protein: CASSLNGVNQPQHF.

A few counts support this clonotype. This chain connects TRBV20-1 to TRBJ1-5, with 8 bases aligning to TRBD1. The ends lost 3 bases at V and 0 bases at J; junction bases unmatched: 4. This CDR3 contains 15 residues. Germline V gives CDR1 DFQATT, CDR2 SNEGSKA (reference sequence). The CDR3 nucleotides read TGCAGTGCTAGTCGACAGGGGCTTAGCAATCAGCCCCAGCATTTT. This sequence encodes CSASRQGLSNQPQHF.

This chain links TRBV20-1 with TRBJ1-1, with unresolved D. CDR3 length: 15 residues. CDR1 is DFQATT, CDR2 SNEGSKA, per germline (reference sequence). Trimming took off 5 bases at V and 5 bases at J, with 21 bases between the two ends. The CDR3 region is CSAAPGRADRTEAFF. In DNA, the CDR3 is TGCAGTGCTGCCCCTGGGAGGGCAGATCGGACTGAAGCTTTCTTT.

The chain combines TRBV20-1 with TRBJ2-7, with D perhaps TRBD1 or TRBD2 (6 bases each). Trimming shortened V by 6 bases and J by 4 bases, and 10 bases separated the two germline ends. CDR1 and CDR2 from the germline V gene are DFQATT and SNEGSKA (reference sequence). The CDR3 runs 11 residues. CDR3 in amino acids: CSARRGYEQYF. The CDR3 nucleotides are TGCAGTGCAAGGAGGGGGTACGAGCAGTACTTC.

The chain is built from TRBV6-6 and TRBJ2-5; 9 positions agree with TRBD2. The CDR3 extends over 14 amino acids. The V and J ends lost 4 bases and 7 bases, in that order; junction bases with no gene match: 7. From germline, CDR1 is MNHNY and CDR2 SVGAGI (reference sequence). The CDR3 DNA reads as TGTGCCAGCAGTTTGACTAGCGGAGGCGGGACCCAGTACTTC. It translates to CASSLTSGGGTQYF.

In its sample, this clonotype was seen a few times. The chain is built from TRBV5-1 and TRBJ2-7; 7 positions match TRBD1. This CDR3 is built from 16 residues. CDR1 is SGHRS, CDR2 YFSETQ, per germline. V lost 3 bases, J lost 4 bases, and 13 bases stayed unmatched. DNA of the CDR3: TGCGCCAGCAGCTACAAGGACAGGACGGACATATACGAGCAGTACTTC. This gives the protein CASSYKDRTDIYEQYF.

This clonotype was seen a handful of times. The chain couples TRBV5-1 to TRBJ1-5; 10 nucleotides agree with TRBD1. The germline V gene has CDR1 SGHRS and CDR2 YFSETQ. The CDR3 has 13 amino acids. V dropped 4 bases and J dropped 7; count of bases not matched to a gene: 2. DNA for the CDR3: TGCGCCAGCAGCCAGACAGGGGGCCAGCCCCAGCATTTT. This sequence encodes CASSQTGGQPQHF.

This chain uses TRBV6-6 with TRBJ2-1; 7 bases line up with TRBD2. Germline CDR1 is MNHNY and CDR2 is SVGAGI (reference sequence). The CDR3 has 17 amino acids. Trimming cost V 0 bases and J 8 bases; bases outside gene matches: 13. CDR3 nucleotide sequence: TGTGCCAGCAGTTACTCCGCCCTCCTCCGGGAGGTCGATGAGCAGTTCTTC. This sequence encodes CASSYSALLREVDEQFF.